This TCR beta chain stems from a study of blood T cell repertoires in COVID-19. Overall study context: Some COVID-19 samples were acute and others convalescent; all came from the United States, Italy and Spain. T cells, B-cell-depleted T cells, or PBMCs provided the cDNA or gDNA that served as material.

Authors' data handling: Amplification of reference gene primers was used by the study to estimate nucleated cell counts. The table came from immunoSEQ multiplex PCR; TCRdb's copy has only in-frame clones and leaves some out. The V and J calls and clone size were taken over from that table, and D and trimming were inferred from the DNA. This sample has some 190,000 clones; 75% to 85% occur once, and the top ten carry approximately 6.9%. The CDR3 is made up of 15 amino acids. Per the germline V gene, CDR1 is SGHTA and CDR2 is FQGNSA. The trim removed 3 bases at V and 3 bases at J, leaving 6 bases unmatched.

The TCR sequence derives from a man aged 55 to 70 with acute or convalescent COVID-19. Sequencing was done on a sample of peripheral blood. V and J are TRBV7-2 and TRBJ1-1; TRBD1 aligns across 8 bases. For the CDR3, the DNA is TGTGCCAGCAGCTTCCGAAACAGGGGGTACACTGAAGCTTTCTTT. Translated, it gives CASSFRNRGYTEAFF.